This T cell receptor (beta chain) was sequenced in a study of neoadjuvant anti-PD-1 for oral cavity cancer listed by TCRdb under 2021. For the wider study: Three to four biweekly doses of nivolumab at 3 mg/kg were mostly administered to patients before curative-intent surgical resection. A fourth nivolumab dose was given around day 43 to patients without progression, and definitive surgical resection was performed in those patients on days 50-56. Patients with complete response, partial response or stable disease by RECIST 1.1 were defined as responders, whereas patients with progression were defined as non-responders. An approximately 31% response rate was observed in the parent correlative cohort, in which around 12 patients were included. The paper as a whole reports these results and caveats: TCR analyses included only a few patients per response group, and the authors called for larger cohorts for validation. After neoadjuvant nivolumab, significantly higher T cell clonality (Gini index) was found within PBMCs in non-responders than in responders. Higher pretreatment blood Treg/Th17 ratios correlated with both higher pretreatment blood TCRbeta clonality and lower post-treatment tumor TCRbeta clonality.

The time point tag for this specimen amounts to: before neoadjuvant nivolumab. Patients had been newly diagnosed with stage II-IVA oral cavity squamous cell carcinoma, and no prior systemic or radiation treatment had been given to the patients. The cohort consisted of patients with HPV-negative, locally advanced oral cavity squamous cell carcinoma. No culture maintenance or expansion was done, as the peripheral blood mononuclear cells went straight to analysis. The samples were drawn from a longitudinal correlative study tied to a single-arm phase II trial testing neoadjuvant nivolumab in oral cavity squamous cell carcinoma. Subject-matched pre- and post-treatment PBMCs and tumors from three responders and three non-responders underwent genomic DNA-based TCRbeta sequencing. Peripheral blood mononuclear cells were collected before nivolumab treatment and again after treatment, at the time of surgery. The Maxwell RSC DNA from Cells kit was used to extract genomic DNA from PBMCs.

For deep sequencing of PBMC libraries, mostly roughly 520 ng of input genomic DNA was used, and six replicates were run per sample. Following the manufacturer's instructions, the team built TCRbeta libraries using the immunoSEQ hsTCRbeta kit. Sequencing of the completed libraries took place using an Illumina NovaSeq 6000 S4 flow cell after they had been pooled to roughly 2.8 nM. Under the source paper's analysis protocol: The immunoSEQ Analyzer was used for raw data preprocessing and quality control. The analysis was limited to productive rearrangements, and each clonotype was defined by a unique CDR3 amino acid sequence. Using the R package tcR, the researchers computed the Gini-Simpson index as their estimate of repertoire clonality. Student's t test was used to compare Gini indices, and Pearson correlation was used to assess associations with tumor size change. TCRdb provides this immuneACCESS table in a form limited to in-frame rearrangements. Some clones are lacking; in checked studies, under half of them reflect an unresolved V gene, and why the rest are absent is not known. V and J calls and clone size are those listed in that table; D and trimming were worked out from the DNA. Counted in this sample were about 18,000 clones; approximately 72% of them appeared once. The ten biggest clones cover over 2.5% of the sample.

With respect to this clone: No antigen is known for it. The sample holds no much larger clone one base away, and base qualities are not on file.

The source was PBMCs, collected before nivolumab (anti-PD-1) treatment. This receptor was obtained from a person aged 40 to 85 with oral cavity squamous cell carcinoma.

The nucleotides read TGCGCCAGCAGCTACTCCGGGGCCAATCAGCCCCAGCATTTT. Translation gives CASSYSGANQPQHF. The rearranged chain carries TRBV4-1 and TRBJ1-5; TRBD1 is a weak D gene call, 5 bases matching. The CDR3 contains 14 residues, cysteine and phenylalanine counted. This entry keeps only the CDR3 DNA: 42 bases, framed from base 1. As encoded in the germline V gene, CDR1 is MGHRA while CDR2 is YSYEKL. V lost 5 bases and J lost 3 bases; the stretch between them is 11 bases long.